These 25 T cell receptor beta chains were all obtained from the same sample, sequenced in a study of shared clonotypes between healthy human individuals. Assay used: immunoSEQ multiplex PCR; TCRdb lists only in-frame clones, some missing. The data contain some 1.1 million clones, about 80% of them singletons. The sample consisted of memory CD4+ T cells from PBMCs. Indicated subset: CD45RA-negative fraction. The source of these receptors is a man between 18 and 35 years old in good health. Some clones in this sample may be carry-over from other donors' samples.

The chain carries TRBV7-9 and TRBJ2-5, with 7 bases lining up with TRBD2. Germline-derived CDR1 and CDR2 are SEHNR and FQNEAQ (reference sequence). CDR3 length: 15 amino acids. V lost 7 bases, J lost 0 bases, and 8 bases stayed unmatched. The DNA for the CDR3 is TGTGCCAGCAACCCGGGGGGACCGTACCAAGAGACCCAGTACTTC. Its protein product is CASNPGGPYQETQYF. Full variable domain (outside the CDR3, taken from reference TRBV7-9 and TRBJ2-5): DTGVSQNPRHKITKRGQNVTFRCDPISEHNRLYWYRQTLGQGPEFLTYFQNEAQLEKSRLLSDRFSAERPKGSFSTLEIQRTEQGDSAMYLCASNPGGPYQETQYFGPGTRLLVL.

The gene calls are TRBV12-5 and TRBJ1-2; no clear D. The CDR3 is 11 amino acids. Germline-derived CDR1 and CDR2 are LGHNT and FRNRAP. CDR3 sequence (DNA): TGTCCCCATTATCAGGCCTATGGCTACACCTTC. It translates to CPHYQAYGYTF.

The rearrangement links TRBV7-8 to TRBJ2-6, with no clear D. Germline loops: CDR1 SGHVS, CDR2 FQNEAQ. Trimming removed 8 bases from V and 2 bases from J, with 10 bases in between. This CDR3 has 14 amino acids. The CDR3 region is CASSRVAGANVLTF. CDR3 sequence (DNA): TGTGCCAGCTCCCGGGTTGCTGGGGCCAACGTCCTGACTTTC.

The rearrangement joins TRBV9 to TRBJ2-3, with 12 nucleotides matching TRBD2. This CDR3 has 17 residues. V was pared by 3 bases and J by 4 bases, with 9 bases of the junction left unmatched. CDR1 and CDR2 (germline): SGDLS, YYNGEE. The CDR3 loop is CASSATRLAGVADTQYF. Written as DNA, the CDR3 is TGTGCCAGCAGCGCAACTAGACTAGCGGGAGTGGCAGATACGCAGTATTTT.

The V gene is TRBV4-2, the J gene TRBJ1-2; possible D gene TRBD1, 5 bases. V shed 4 bases and J shed 6 bases, with 21 bases lying between them. There are 16 residues in the CDR3. Germline V lookup: CDR1 LGHNA, CDR2 YNFKEQ. The CDR3: CASSRQQVKNGDGYTF. In DNA, the CDR3 is TGTGCCAGCAGCCGTCAACAGGTTAAAAATGGGGATGGCTACACCTTC.

The chain employs TRBV29-1 and TRBJ2-7; 16 nucleotides align to TRBD2. J lost 0 bases, V lost 4 bases, and 6 bases had no gene match. The CDR3 runs 17 residues. Germline CDR1 reads SQVTM; CDR2 reads ANQGSEA. The CDR3 here is CSVAGLAGGGSSYEQYF. The CDR3, as DNA: TGCAGCGTTGCGGGACTAGCGGGAGGGGGGAGCTCCTACGAGCAGTACTTC.

This clone was detected a few times. The chain links TRBV7-9 to TRBJ1-1; a possible D gene is TRBD1 (6 bases). The CDR3 runs to 14 residues. The germline V gene encodes CDR1 SEHNR and CDR2 FQNEAQ (reference sequence). V was clipped by 5 bases and J by 1 base, with 11 bases between them. CDR3 protein: CASSPQTGNTEAFF. The CDR3 DNA is TGTGCCAGCAGCCCCCAGACAGGGAACACTGAAGCTTTCTTT.

The chain couples TRBV29-1 to TRBJ1-2; 7 positions agree with TRBD1. Germline V gene sequence: CDR1 SQVTM, CDR2 ANQGSEA. V was pared by 4 bases and J by 8 bases, with 7 bases of the junction left unmatched. The CDR3 has 12 residues. CDR3 amino acids: CSVGDSGYGYTF. The CDR3 DNA follows: TGCAGCGTTGGGGACAGTGGGTACGGCTACACCTTC.

The genes are TRBV27 and TRBJ1-3; TRBD1 might be the D (5 bases). Germline values: CDR1 MNHEY, CDR2 SMNVEV (reference sequence). Trimming cost V 8 bases and J 0 bases, with 8 bases left between them. This CDR3 spans 13 amino acids. CDR3 sequence (DNA): TGTGCCAGCGGGGGGAACTCTGGAAACACCATATATTTT. Its translation is CASGGNSGNTIYF.

This clone came up once. The J gene is TRBJ2-7, the V gene TRBV11-2, with a possible D match to TRBD2 (5 bases). CDR3 size: 14 residues. Trimming cost V 5 bases and J 2 bases, with 13 bases left between them. Germline V gene data show CDR1 as SGHAT and CDR2 as FQNNGV. The CDR3 nucleotides read TGTGCCAGCAGCCTGGACTCTAGAACCTACGAGCAGTACTTC. This encodes CASSLDSRTYEQYF.

The CDR3 DNA follows: TGTGCCAGTAGTATTTTAGGTGGCAGCAGCGAAGCTTTCTTT. Translating it yields CASSILGGSSEAFF. The chain links TRBV19 to TRBJ1-1, with D hard to call. Trimming removed 3 bases from V and 8 bases from J, with 16 bases in between. The CDR3 is 14 amino acids. In germline, CDR1 is LNHDA, CDR2 SQIVND (reference sequence).

The chain links TRBV30 to TRBJ2-5; TRBD2 agrees at 8 bases. Germline lookup yields CDR1 GTSNPN and CDR2 SVGIG (reference sequence). The CDR3 runs 13 residues. With V trimmed by 2 bases and J by 9 bases, 8 bases remained unmatched. This CDR3 is CAWSLASGSAQYF. The CDR3 bases are TGTGCCTGGAGTCTGGCTAGCGGGTCAGCCCAGTACTTC.

This clone was found a few times. The chain uses TRBV19 and TRBJ2-1, with 7 bases that match TRBD2. CDR3 length equals 15 residues. CDR1 is LNHDA and CDR2 is SQIVND in the germline V gene (reference sequence). The trim removed 3 bases at V and 9 bases at J, leaving 11 bases unmatched. CDR3 nucleotide sequence: TGTGCCAGTAGTATGGGGGGGACCAGAGTAGGTGAGCAGTTCTTC. This encodes CASSMGGTRVGEQFF.

This chain links TRBV28 with TRBJ1-2; 8 positions match TRBD1. Unmatched junction bases numbered 12, after V lost 6 bases and J lost 0 bases. The CDR3 sequence is 17 residues long. The germline V gene has CDR1 MDHEN and CDR2 SYDVKM. The CDR3 protein is CASSLPDTGGANYGYTF. The CDR3 region has the DNA TGTGCCAGCAGCTTGCCAGACACAGGGGGAGCTAACTATGGCTACACCTTC.

The chain uses TRBV14 and TRBJ2-6; 9 nucleotides agree with TRBD1. The CDR3 covers 16 residues. CDR1 and CDR2 from the germline V gene are SGHDN and FVKESK. Trimming at V came to 4 bases and at J to 4 bases, leaving 5 bases not matched to a gene. The CDR3 loop is CASSLQGAAGANVLTF. Written as DNA, the CDR3 is TGTGCCAGCAGCCTACAGGGGGCGGCAGGGGCCAACGTCCTGACTTTC.

The rearrangement links TRBV29-1 to TRBJ1-1, with D possibly matching TRBD1 (6 bases). Per the germline V gene, CDR1 is SQVTM and CDR2 is ANQGSEA. This CDR3 spans 14 amino acids. V was cut by 6 bases and J by 4 bases, with 18 bases left in between. Here the CDR3 DNA reads TGCAGCGTAGGTTACGCAGGAGGGGGCACTGAAGCTTTCTTT. Translation: CSVGYAGGGTEAFF.

Only one count was recorded for this clone. The chain couples TRBV16 to TRBJ1-3; D is ambiguous. This CDR3 is 14 amino acids long. Per the germline V gene, CDR1 is KGHSY and CDR2 is FQNENV. Trimming took off 7 bases at V and 4 bases at J, with 14 bases between the two ends. CDR3 protein: CASTKTFGGNTIYF. The CDR3 bases are TGTGCCAGCACGAAAACATTCGGGGGAAACACCATATATTTT.

The chain combines TRBV28 with TRBJ1-2; 8 positions agree with TRBD1. This CDR3 comprises 15 residues. The germline V gene encodes CDR1 MDHEN and CDR2 SYDVKM. J lost 4 bases, V lost 2 bases, and 6 bases had no gene match. CDR3 in DNA: TGTGCCAGCAGTTTAAGGGACAGGTTAAGCTATGGCTACACCTTC. Its translation is CASSLRDRLSYGYTF.

The rearrangement links TRBV25-1 to TRBJ1-1, with D unresolved. Germline-derived CDR1 and CDR2 are MGHDK and SYGVNS. Trimming left V 7 bases short and J 0 bases short, with 15 bases between. The CDR3 runs 15 residues. Here the CDR3 reads CASKKPGGMNTEAFF. In DNA form, the CDR3 reads TGTGCCAGCAAGAAGCCTGGAGGGATGAACACTGAAGCTTTCTTT.

This rearrangement joins TRBV20-1 to TRBJ1-4; D remains unclear. The CDR3 is 11 amino acids. Germline-derived CDR1 and CDR2 are DFQATT and SNEGSKA (reference sequence). Trimming took off 1 base at V and 8 bases at J, with 5 bases between the two ends. The CDR3 DNA sequence: TGCAGTGCTAGAGGGTGGGAAAAACTGTTTTTT. This gives the protein CSARGWEKLFF.

There are a few counts of this clone. The V gene is TRBV9, the J gene TRBJ2-2; TRBD2 is a possible D gene (5 bases). The length of the CDR3 is 17 residues. V was shortened by 6 bases and J by 0 bases, with 18 bases between the two germline ends. The germline V gene encodes CDR1 SGDLS and CDR2 YYNGEE. CDR3 loop: CASTDTKDYANTGELFF. In DNA, the CDR3 is TGTGCCAGCACCGACACAAAAGACTATGCGAACACCGGGGAGCTGTTTTTT.

The rearrangement uses TRBV20-1 and TRBJ2-1; no clear D. The CDR3 is 11 amino acids. V was pared by 3 bases and J by 5 bases, with 5 bases between. Germline assignment: CDR1 DFQATT and CDR2 SNEGSKA (reference sequence). The chain's CDR3 is CSASPHNEQFF. The CDR3 DNA reads as TGCAGTGCTAGCCCCCACAATGAGCAGTTCTTC.

The chain couples TRBV14 to TRBJ1-3; D unresolved. Germline CDR1 SGHDN, CDR2 FVKESK. The CDR3 sequence is 13 residues long. V lost 2 bases and J 3 bases, leaving 5 bases between the germline ends. CDR3 bases: TGTGCCAGCAGCCAACCCTATGGAAACACCATATATTTT. This sequence encodes CASSQPYGNTIYF. The variable domain in full, completed from reference TRBV14 and TRBJ1-3, reads EAGVTQFPSHSVIEKGQTVTLRCDPISGHDNLYWYRRVMGKEIKFLLHFVKESKQDESGMPNNRFLAERTGGTYSTLKVQPAELEDSGVYFCASSQPYGNTIYFGEGSWLTVV.

This chain joins TRBV5-1 and TRBJ1-5; D gene unclear. V gave up 5 bases and J gave up 1 base, with 10 bases separating them. CDR1 SGHRS and CDR2 YFSETQ come from the germline V gene. This CDR3 spans 14 amino acids. The CDR3 loop is CASRPGTSNQPQHF. In nucleotides, the CDR3 is TGCGCCAGCAGACCAGGTACGAGCAATCAGCCCCAGCATTTT.

This chain connects TRBV5-4 to TRBJ1-2; D gene ambiguous. CDR3 size: 13 residues. Germline-derived CDR1 and CDR2 are SGHNT and YYREEE (reference sequence). V was trimmed by 0 bases and J by 6 bases, leaving 9 bases between them. CDR3 loop: CASSLVSVDGYTF. The DNA for the CDR3 is TGTGCCAGCAGCTTGGTGTCGGTGGATGGCTACACCTTC.